This paragraph covers one T cell receptor (beta chain) sequence. What it recognizes is unknown. V was shortened by 1 base and J by 6 bases, with 11 bases between the two germline ends. The CDR3 has 13 amino acids. Germline loops: CDR1 SGHRS, CDR2 YFSETQ. The data are from a study of shared clonotypes between healthy human individuals. This table comes from immunoSEQ multiplex PCR, and its TCRdb copy is limited to in-frame clones, with some not included. The sample shows about 1.5 million clones, 95% to 99% of them seen only once. Whole-study findings and limits: Clonotype sharing among donors was thought likely to change with sequencing depth.

The rearrangement uses TRBV5-1 and TRBJ2-7; possible D gene TRBD2, 5 bases. The specimen was naive CD4+ T cells sorted from blood. Documented subset: CD45RA+ positively selected. The source is a man aged 25 to 45 in good health. The CDR3 nucleotides read TGCGCCAGCAGCTTGTCGGGAACTGGCGAGCAGTACTTC. As protein: CASSLSGTGEQYF.